This is a list of T cell receptor beta chains from one sample in a study of blood T cells in healthy people across ages. TCRdb analysed the 5' RACE reads with MiXCR anew, one entry per CDR3 protein. The sample includes roughly 1,300,000 distinct CDR3 sequences, 55% to 75% of them seen just once. The specimen was blood. Receptors originate from a man aged 18 to 29 in good health. The conserved cysteine and the conserved F or W are not part of the CDR3 here. Only part of the rows carry a size: once, few, many, or a class if the clone is expanded.

V	J	size	CDR3
TRBV20-1	TRBJ2-3	few	SAAGLAVTDTQY
TRBV27	TRBJ2-5	few	ASSLSLGGSGETQY
TRBV4-1	TRBJ2-3	few	ASSQEARYGTDTQY
TRBV7-2	TRBJ2-5	few	ASSLEGYKETQY
TRBV20-1	-	-	SARRLSENEQY
TRBV2	TRBJ2-1	-	ARLKANEQF
TRBV3-1	TRBJ2-1	-	ASSSAGTGGNNEQF
TRBV3-1	TRBJ2-1	-	ASSASGAAGGSFYNEQF
TRBV7-2	TRBJ2-7	few	ASSLALAGHRSYEQY
TRBV24-1	TRBJ2-5	-	ATSDKMETQY
TRBV6-1	TRBJ2-1	-	ASSEAGRVYEQF
TRBV6-1	TRBJ2-5	-	ASSDSRDYLKETQY
TRBV27	TRBJ1-2	-	ASSFQGAYT
TRBV6-6	TRBJ1-2	-	ASSSKGGKYGYT
TRBV10-3	TRBJ2-7	few	AISETGNSYEQY
TRBV20-1	TRBJ1-2	-	SAKRGAGNYGYT
TRBV15	TRBJ2-7	once	ATSRDRAYNEQY
TRBV4-1	TRBJ2-5	-	ASSQEVGGELETQY
TRBV6-2/TRBV6-3	TRBJ1-2	-	ASTNSAAGSGYT
TRBV5-6	TRBJ2-7	few	ASSFLETLSYEQY
TRBV12-3/TRBV12-4	TRBJ2-5	-	ASTPGSPGETQY
TRBV12-3/TRBV12-4	TRBJ1-1	-	ASTVSGHIEAF
TRBV6-5	TRBJ1-1	-	ATTGVNTEAF
TRBV7-2	TRBJ2-5	few	ASSLSQLAGGPSLQETQY
TRBV27	TRBJ1-2	-	ASREQGTYGYT
TRBV18	-	-	ASSQRQAAGETQY
TRBV6-4	TRBJ2-3	-	ASSDSTGAGDTQY
TRBV20-1	TRBJ2-7	-	SARKPGGEQY
TRBV20-1	TRBJ2-1	-	SANLAGGPLEQF